This T cell receptor beta chain was sequenced for a study of CD8 T cells in Susac syndrome. General study findings and limits: The authors acknowledged that the study's TCR sequencing and HLA analysis involved relatively few individuals.

Germline V gene data show CDR1 as MNHEY and CDR2 as SVGEGT. The CDR3 loop spans 12 amino acids. V dropped 5 bases and J dropped 3 bases, with 7 bases sitting between them. Concerning this clonotype: The antigen is unknown.

Random hexamers primed reverse transcription of about 0.45 to 1 ug RNA. Amplification of TCR beta CDR3 across 54 Vbeta and 13 Jbeta was performed with immunoSEQ multiplex PCR. TCRdb processed the immunoSEQ multiplex PCR reads anew with MiXCR; each CDR3 protein has one entry. Of some 170,000 distinct CDR3 sequences listed, roughly 94% are singletons. Negative isolation yielded CD8+ and CD4+ T cells; FACS enriched TEMRA cells. Sequencing input: CD4+ T cells from PBMCs. J is TRBJ2-5 and V is TRBV6-2 or TRBV6-3; no clear D. This sequence originates from a human donor with multiple sclerosis. The CDR3 sequence is CASSQRKETQYF. CDR3 nucleotide sequence: TGTGCCAGCAGTCAACGAAAAGAGACCCAGTACTTC.